This paragraph covers one T cell receptor (beta chain) sequence. As processed by the authors: By means of reference gene primer amplification, nucleated cell counts were estimated. The assay was immunoSEQ multiplex PCR, and TCRdb's table has in-frame clones only and misses some. Clone size and V and J calls were adopted from that table, with D and trimming inferred from the DNA. The data show 300,000 to 400,000 clones, approximately 90% seen once. The sample comes from a study of blood T cell repertoires in COVID-19. Study details: Researchers got acute and convalescent COVID-19 samples from the United States, Italy and Spain. T cells, B-cell-depleted T cells, or PBMCs supplied cDNA or gDNA.

Trimming took off 5 bases at V and 0 bases at J, with 11 bases between the two ends. CDR3 length: 14 residues. Germline values: CDR1 MGHDK, CDR2 SYGVNS. Participant-given clinical history determined each cohort assignment. This chain uses TRBV25-1 with TRBJ2-7; TRBD1 is a possible D gene (6 bases). The receptor's source is a woman in her 30s with acute COVID-19. The material sequenced was PBMCs or T cells enriched from blood (not recorded which). The CDR3 sequence: CASSPRTVSYEQYF. The CDR3 nucleotides read TGTGCCAGCAGTCCCCGGACAGTCTCCTACGAGCAGTACTTC.